Below, one T cell receptor (beta chain) is given with its context. What it binds is unknown. Germline V gene data show CDR1 as MNHEY and CDR2 as SMNVEV (reference sequence). The CDR3 runs to 13 residues. The data stem from a study of T cells in severe cutaneous drug reactions. Findings of the study overall: All seven CBZ-SJS/TEN blister samples shared a public TCRbeta CDR3 at mean approximately 14%.

The patients sequenced had a carbamazepine-induced Stevens-Johnson syndrome or toxic epidermal necrolysis reaction. Libraries were made by iRepertoire multiplex PCR with TCR subtype-specific primers for bulk and single-cell sequencing. For each CDR3 protein, TCRdb gives one entry from its re-call of the multiplex PCR reads, without DNA. This sample's clone table lists 21,000 or so distinct CDR3 sequences. J is TRBJ1-5 and V is TRBV27. The sequence was obtained from a human donor with toxic epidermal necrolysis, a severe cutaneous drug reaction. Material: PBMCs. CDR3 residues: CASKESANQPQHF.